This T cell receptor (beta chain) is drawn from a study of Tregs in tolerant kidney transplant recipients. Sequencing used immunoSEQ multiplex PCR; TCRdb keeps in-frame clones, though not all of them. The sample has fewer than 80,000 clones, more than 95% seen once; the top ten hold around 0.34%. This receptor was identified in a human donor who received a combined kidney and bone marrow transplant. The sample here was Tregs from blood, taken before the transplant.

Here the CDR3 reads CASSLVTSGVTGELFF. CDR3 nucleotide sequence: TGCGCCAGCAGCTTGGTGACTAGCGGGGTCACCGGGGAGCTGTTTTTT. J is TRBJ2-2 and V is TRBV5-1; TRBD2 matches at 11 bases. Germline CDR1 and CDR2: SGHRS and YFSETQ. Unmatched junction bases numbered 2, after V lost 0 bases and J lost 4 bases. CDR3 length: 16 amino acids.